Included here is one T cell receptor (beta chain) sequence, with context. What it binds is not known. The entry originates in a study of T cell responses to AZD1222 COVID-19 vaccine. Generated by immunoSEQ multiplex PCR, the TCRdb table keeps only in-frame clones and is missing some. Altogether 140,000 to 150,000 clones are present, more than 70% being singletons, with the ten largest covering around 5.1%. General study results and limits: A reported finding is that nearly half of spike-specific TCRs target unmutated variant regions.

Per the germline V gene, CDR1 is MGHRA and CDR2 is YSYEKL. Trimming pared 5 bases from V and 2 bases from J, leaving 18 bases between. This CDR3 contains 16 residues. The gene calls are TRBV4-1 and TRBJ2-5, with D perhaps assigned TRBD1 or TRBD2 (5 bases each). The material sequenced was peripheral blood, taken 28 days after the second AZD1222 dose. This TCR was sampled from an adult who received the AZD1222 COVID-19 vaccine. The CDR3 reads CASSANEGTAQETQYF. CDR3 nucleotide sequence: TGCGCCAGCAGCGCGAACGAAGGGACGGCTCAAGAGACCCAGTACTTC.